This record looks at one T cell receptor (beta chain) sequence and its context. No antigen is known for it. This sample is part of a study of blood T cells in healthy people across ages. In the study overall: About one barcoded beta molecule per two T cells came from capture by template switching. Study outcomes and limitations: Researchers said unsorted PBMCs prevented a conclusive naive versus antigen-experienced comparison. Significant beta diversity loss was already apparent by age around 40, declining roughly linearly.

The use of a sample-barcoded 5' primer and a J-beta primer mix characterized a second PCR of 7 to 11 cycles. TCRdb ran MiXCR on the 5' RACE reads and lists one entry per CDR3 protein. The table lists hundreds of thousands of distinct CDR3 sequences, more than 55% of them singletons. Germline-derived CDR1 and CDR2 are SGHAT and FQNNGV. V was clipped by 3 bases and J by 6 bases; unmatched bases: 10. This CDR3 spans 16 amino acids. Sample: blood. The chain recombines TRBV11-2 with TRBJ2-4, with TRBD2 matching 8 bases. This clonotype originated in a man in his forties or fifties in good health. The CDR3 bases are TGTGCCAGCAGCTTGTTAGGGGGACTAGGAACAAACATTCAGTACTTC. Translation gives CASSLLGGLGTNIQYF.